One TCR beta chain is described in this entry. The data belong to a study of blood T cell repertoires in COVID-19. Across the study: PBMCs, B-cell-depleted T cells, or T cells provided the cDNA or gDNA that made up the material.

In the original analysis: Counts of nucleated cells, estimated from reference gene primer amplification, were obtained. The repertoire was sequenced with immunoSEQ multiplex PCR; TCRdb's copy has only in-frame clones and lacks some. V and J calls plus clone size are reproduced from that table; the DNA served to infer D and trimming. The sample consists of roughly 190,000 clones, 60% to 85% of them appearing once. The source is a woman aged 50 to 60 with active or convalescent COVID-19. The sequencing input was peripheral blood.

CDR3 nucleotides: TGTGCCTGGAGCCTGGATCTAGCGGTTGAGCAGTTCTTC. Translated: CAWSLDLAVEQFF. The J gene is TRBJ2-1, the V gene TRBV30; 7 bases fit TRBD2. The V and J ends lost 3 bases and 9 bases, in that order; junction bases with no gene match: 8. Germline V CDR1 and CDR2: GTSNPN, SVGIG (reference sequence). This CDR3 spans 13 amino acids.